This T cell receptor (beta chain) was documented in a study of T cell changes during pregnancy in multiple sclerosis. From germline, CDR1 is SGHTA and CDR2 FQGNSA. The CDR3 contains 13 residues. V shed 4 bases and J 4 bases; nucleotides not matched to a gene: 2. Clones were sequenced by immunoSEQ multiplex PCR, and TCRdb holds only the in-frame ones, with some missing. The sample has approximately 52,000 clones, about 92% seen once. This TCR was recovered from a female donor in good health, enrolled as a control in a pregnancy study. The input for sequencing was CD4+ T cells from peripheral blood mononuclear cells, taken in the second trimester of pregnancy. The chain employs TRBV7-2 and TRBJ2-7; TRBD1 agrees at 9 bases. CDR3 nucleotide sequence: TGTGCCAGCAGCTCACAGGGGGCGTACGAGCAGTACTTC. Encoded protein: CASSSQGAYEQYF.